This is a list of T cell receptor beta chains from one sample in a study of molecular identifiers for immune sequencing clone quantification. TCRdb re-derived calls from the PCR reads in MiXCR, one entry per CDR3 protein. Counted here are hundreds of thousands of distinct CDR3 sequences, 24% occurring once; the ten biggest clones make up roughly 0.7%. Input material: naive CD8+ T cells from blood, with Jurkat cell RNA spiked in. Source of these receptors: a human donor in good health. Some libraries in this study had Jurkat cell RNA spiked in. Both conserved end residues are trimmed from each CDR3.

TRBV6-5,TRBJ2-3,ASTKGGSDTQY
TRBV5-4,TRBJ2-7,ASSLDVSGYEQY
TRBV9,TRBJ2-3,ASSVAGTGADTQY
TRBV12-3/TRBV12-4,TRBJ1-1,ASSLEGFGTEAF
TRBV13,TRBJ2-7,ASSREGLYEQY
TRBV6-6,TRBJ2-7,ASSYSQAYEQY
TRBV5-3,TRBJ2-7,ASSPGQVGYEQY
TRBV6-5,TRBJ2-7,ASSYPREGGTVYEQY
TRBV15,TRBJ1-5,ATSLRRGSNQPQH
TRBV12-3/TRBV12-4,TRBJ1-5,ASSRGYSNQPQH
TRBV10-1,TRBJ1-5,ASSAQGGQPQH
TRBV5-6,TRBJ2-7,ASSEGGRGNEQY
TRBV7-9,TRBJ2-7,ASSLGALSEQY
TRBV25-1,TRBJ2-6,ASSGDSSGANVLT
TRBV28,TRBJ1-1,ASSIGGEAF
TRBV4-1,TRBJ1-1,ASSQGTGDVDTEAF
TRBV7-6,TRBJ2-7,ASSYQDRGEQY
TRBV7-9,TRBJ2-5,ASSPPPRALETQY
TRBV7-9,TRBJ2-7,ASSLVLVPDEQY
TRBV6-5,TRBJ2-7,ASSYGVLSSYEQY
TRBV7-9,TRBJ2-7,ASIPEGTSGSEQY
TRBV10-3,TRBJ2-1,AIGDSYNEQF
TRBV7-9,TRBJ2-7,ASSSKLGEQY
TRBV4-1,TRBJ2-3,ASSQSAGGGTADTQY
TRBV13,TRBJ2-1,ASSLYSGEQF
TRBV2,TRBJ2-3,ASRRPQSDDTQY
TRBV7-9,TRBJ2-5,ASSWWATGETQY
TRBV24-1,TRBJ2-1,ATSDSEGSLSYNEQF
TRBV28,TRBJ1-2,ASSSQPSGGTNYGYT
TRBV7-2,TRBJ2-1,ASSQDSYNEQF
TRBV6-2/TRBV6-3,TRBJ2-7,ASSRVRDNSYEQY
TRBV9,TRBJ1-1,ASSVAARDSTEAF
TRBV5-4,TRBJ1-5,ASSSGPTGNQPQH
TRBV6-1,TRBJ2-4,AGGAPGHQLAKNIQY
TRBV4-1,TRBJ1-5,ASSHGQFNQPQH
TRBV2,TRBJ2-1,ASIRDGQGAYNERF
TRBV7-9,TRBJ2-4,ASNPTVDENIQY
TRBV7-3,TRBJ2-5,ASSYFGQTETQY
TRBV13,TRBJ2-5,ASSEGTDRETQY
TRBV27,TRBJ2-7,ASRGGQAPWQY
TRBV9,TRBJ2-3,ASSVRGLDITDTQY
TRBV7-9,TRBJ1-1,ASSLPWNRRIEAF
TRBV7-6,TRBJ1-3,ASSIGPGDGNTIY
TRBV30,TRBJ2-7,AWSEGGGPYEQY
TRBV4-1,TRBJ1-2,ASSQEAGGNYGYT
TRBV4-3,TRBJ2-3,ASSQDVASTDTQY
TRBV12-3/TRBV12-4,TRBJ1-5,ASSPIEYSNQPQH
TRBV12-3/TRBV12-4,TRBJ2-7,ASSRGQGHEQY
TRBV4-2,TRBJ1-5,ASSQRDRDNKPQQ
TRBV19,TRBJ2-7,ASSTTSAGYEQY
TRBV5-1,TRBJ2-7,ASSPGLAGGPSYEQY